Listed here are 14 T cell receptor beta chains from one sample, sequenced in a study of T-cell reconstitution after alpha-beta-depleted transplantation in children. Preparing the TCRbeta library involved the use of unique molecular identifiers. TCRdb ran MiXCR on the PCR reads and lists one entry per CDR3 protein. The table lists hundreds of thousands of distinct CDR3 sequences, roughly 12% of them singletons. Sample: peripheral blood, taken 180 days after TCRalphabeta/CD19-depleted stem cell transplant. The receptors derive from a male patient aged 2 to 10 who had a stem cell transplant for chronic granulomatous disease, so the T cells may come from the graft donor.

In this sample, this clonotype turned up many times. The rearrangement joins TRBV11-2 to TRBJ2-7; D is perhaps TRBD1 or TRBD2 (5 bases each). Per germline, CDR1 SGHAT and CDR2 FQNNGV. The germline V and J ends were trimmed by 7 bases and 12 bases, with 22 bases remaining between them. The CDR3 is made up of 13 amino acids. CDR3 residues: CASNSKLGRDLYF. The CDR3 DNA is TGTGCCAGCAACTCGAAGCTCGGCAGGGACCTGTACTTC.

This clonotype was detected many times. The chain has TRBV5-1 and TRBJ1-2, with D uncertain. This CDR3 has 13 residues. CDR1 and CDR2 (germline): SGHRS, YFSETQ. Trimming pared 1 base from V and 8 bases from J, leaving 12 bases between. CDR3 bases: TGCGCCAGCAGCTTGCAACAGTTGGGCGGCTACACCTTC. This translates into CASSLQQLGGYTF.

This clonotype was observed many times. The V and J genes are TRBV5-1 and TRBJ1-1; no firm D call. V lost 0 bases and J lost 5, with 8 bases in between. Germline V CDR1 and CDR2: SGHRS, YFSETQ. The CDR3 totals 13 residues. The CDR3 protein is CASSLVMGTEAFF. The DNA of the CDR3 is TGCGCCAGCAGCTTGGTAATGGGAACTGAAGCTTTCTTT.

Many counts were recorded for this clonotype. V gene TRBV20-1 combines with J gene TRBJ2-2; 7 bases line up with TRBD2. Trimming at V came to 3 bases and at J to 0 bases, leaving 1 base not matched to a gene. Per the germline V gene, CDR1 is DFQATT and CDR2 is SNEGSKA (reference sequence). CDR3 length equals 14 residues. The chain's CDR3 is CSASGTTNTGELFF. The CDR3 nucleotides are TGCAGTGCTAGCGGGACTACGAACACCGGGGAGCTGTTTTTT.

Many counts were recorded for this clonotype. The chain links TRBV11-2 to TRBJ1-2; D not resolved. The CDR3 is 17 residues long. V lost 3 bases, J lost 3 bases, and 20 bases lay in between. Germline-derived CDR1 and CDR2 are SGHAT and FQNNGV. The CDR3 region is CASSFPRREGLDYGYTF. In nucleotides, the CDR3 is TGTGCCAGCAGCTTTCCGCGACGGGAAGGGCTTGACTATGGCTACACCTTC.

The chain recombines TRBV12-3 or TRBV12-4 with TRBJ2-3; 7 positions match TRBD2. CDR3 length equals 14 residues. The trim removed 7 bases at V and 3 bases at J, leaving 7 bases unmatched. The CDR3 loop is CASTSLAVTDTQYF. DNA for the CDR3: TGTGCCAGCACCTCCCTAGCGGTTACAGATACGCAGTATTTT.

This clonotype was picked up many times. The J gene is TRBJ1-4, the V gene TRBV5-1; 7 bases map to TRBD1. The CDR3 contains 13 residues. Germline values: CDR1 SGHRS, CDR2 YFSETQ. Trimming cost V 4 bases and J 11 bases; bases outside gene matches: 8. CDR3 DNA sequence: TGCGCCAGCAGCCCAGGACAGGTGGGGAAACTGTTTTTT. This translates into CASSPGQVGKLFF. The full variable domain, with the rest looked up from reference TRBV5-1 and TRBJ1-4, is KAGVTQTPRYLIKTRGQQVTLSCSPISGHRSVSWYQQTPGQGLQFLFEYFSETQRNKGNFPGRFSGRQFSNSRSEMNVSTLELGDSALYLCASSPGQVGKLFFGSGTQLSVL.

The rearrangement uses TRBV14 and TRBJ2-7; 13 positions match TRBD2. The ends lost 5 bases at V and 0 bases at J; junction bases unmatched: 4. Per the germline V gene, CDR1 is SGHDN and CDR2 is FVKESK. This CDR3 has 16 amino acids. CDR3 sequence (DNA): TGTGCCAGCAGCAGACTAGCGGGGGGTCTCTCCTACGAGCAGTACTTC. Encoded protein: CASSRLAGGLSYEQYF.

This clonotype was counted many times. This chain connects TRBV7-8 to TRBJ2-7, with 7 bases matching TRBD2. CDR1 is SGHVS and CDR2 is FQNEAQ in the germline V gene. The CDR3 has 16 amino acids. V trimming: 1 base; J trimming: 0 bases; junction bases outside the gene matches: 6. The CDR3 is CASSLGLAEPSYEQYF. CDR3 DNA: TGTGCCAGCAGCTTAGGTCTAGCGGAGCCCTCCTACGAGCAGTACTTC. Full variable domain (rest looked up from reference TRBV7-8 and TRBJ2-7): GAGVSQSPRYKVAKRGQDVALRCDPISGHVSLFWYQQALGQGPEFLTYFQNEAQLDKSGLPSDRFFAERPEGSVSTLKIQRTQQEDSAVYLCASSLGLAEPSYEQYFGPGTRLTVT.

Only a few counts were recorded for this clonotype. V is TRBV5-1 and J is TRBJ2-7; 9 bases line up with TRBD1. J gave up 4 bases and V 1 base, and 6 bases lay outside the gene matches. The germline CDR1 and CDR2 sequences are SGHRS and YFSETQ. CDR3 size: 15 residues. The CDR3 DNA sequence: TGCGCCAGCAGCTTGAGGGGACAGGGCGGGTACGAGCAGTACTTC. As protein: CASSLRGQGGYEQYF. Looking up the rest from reference TRBV5-1 and TRBJ2-7 gives the full variable domain: KAGVTQTPRYLIKTRGQQVTLSCSPISGHRSVSWYQQTPGQGLQFLFEYFSETQRNKGNFPGRFSGRQFSNSRSEMNVSTLELGDSALYLCASSLRGQGGYEQYFGPGTRLTVT.

The chain recombines TRBV6-1 with TRBJ2-6; no clear D. Per the germline V gene, CDR1 is MNHNS and CDR2 is SASEGT. This CDR3 contains 15 residues. Trimming removed 1 base at V and 2 bases at J, with 6 bases between. The CDR3: CASSEVGTGANVLTF. The CDR3 nucleotides read TGTGCCAGCAGTGAAGTAGGGACTGGGGCCAACGTCCTGACTTTC.

In this sample, this clonotype turned up many times. J is TRBJ2-1 and V is TRBV27, with TRBD2 matching 8 bases. With 6 bases clipped from V and 9 bases from J, the junction kept 10 bases outside the gene matches. Germline V gene sequence: CDR1 MNHEY, CDR2 SMNVEV (reference sequence). The CDR3 is 14 amino acids. This CDR3 reads CASSSRTSSVEQFF. CDR3 coding DNA: TGTGCCAGCAGCTCCCGGACTAGCTCCGTTGAGCAGTTCTTC.

This clonotype has at least ten counts. The CDR3 spells CSVVRLAGGYNEQFF. The CDR3 nucleotides are TGCAGCGTTGTTAGACTAGCGGGAGGGTACAATGAGCAGTTCTTC. The chain uses TRBV29-1 and TRBJ2-1; 14 bases align to TRBD2. Per the germline V gene, CDR1 is SQVTM and CDR2 is ANQGSEA. There are 15 residues in the CDR3. With V trimmed by 4 bases and J by 4 bases, 3 bases remained unmatched.

This clonotype was found many times. The chain has TRBV20-1 and TRBJ2-7; 12 bases line up with TRBD2. CDR1 is DFQATT, CDR2 SNEGSKA, per germline (reference sequence). The V and J ends lost 6 bases and 3 bases, in that order; junction bases with no gene match: 6. The CDR3 runs 14 residues. The CDR3 DNA is TGCAGTGCCATTGGGACTAGCGGGTTCTACGAGCAGTACTTC. It yields the protein CSAIGTSGFYEQYF.